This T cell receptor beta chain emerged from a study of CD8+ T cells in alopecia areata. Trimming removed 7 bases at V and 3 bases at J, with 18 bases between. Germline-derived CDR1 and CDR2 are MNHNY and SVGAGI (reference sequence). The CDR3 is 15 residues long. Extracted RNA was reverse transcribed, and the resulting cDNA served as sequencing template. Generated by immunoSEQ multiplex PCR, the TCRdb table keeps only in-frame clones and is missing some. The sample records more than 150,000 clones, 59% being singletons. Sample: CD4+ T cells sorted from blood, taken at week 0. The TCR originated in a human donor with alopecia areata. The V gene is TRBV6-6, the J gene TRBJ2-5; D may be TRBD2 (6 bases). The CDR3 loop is CASTQSTSGEETQYF. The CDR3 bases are TGTGCCAGCACCCAAAGTACTTCGGGAGAAGAGACCCAGTACTTC.